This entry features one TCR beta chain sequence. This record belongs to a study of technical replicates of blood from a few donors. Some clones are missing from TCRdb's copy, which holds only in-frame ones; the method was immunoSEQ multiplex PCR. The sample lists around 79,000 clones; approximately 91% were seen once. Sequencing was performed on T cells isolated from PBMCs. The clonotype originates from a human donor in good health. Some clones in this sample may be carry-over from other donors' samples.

The CDR3 protein is CASIPLKGSRRNEKLFF. CDR3 sequence (DNA): TGTGCCAGCATCCCGTTAAAGGGGTCTCGAAGGAATGAAAAACTGTTTTTT. The chain has TRBV28 and TRBJ1-4; a weak D match, TRBD1 (5 bases). The CDR3 runs 17 residues. V lost 7 bases and J 5 bases, leaving 23 bases between the germline ends. Germline V gives CDR1 MDHEN, CDR2 SYDVKM.